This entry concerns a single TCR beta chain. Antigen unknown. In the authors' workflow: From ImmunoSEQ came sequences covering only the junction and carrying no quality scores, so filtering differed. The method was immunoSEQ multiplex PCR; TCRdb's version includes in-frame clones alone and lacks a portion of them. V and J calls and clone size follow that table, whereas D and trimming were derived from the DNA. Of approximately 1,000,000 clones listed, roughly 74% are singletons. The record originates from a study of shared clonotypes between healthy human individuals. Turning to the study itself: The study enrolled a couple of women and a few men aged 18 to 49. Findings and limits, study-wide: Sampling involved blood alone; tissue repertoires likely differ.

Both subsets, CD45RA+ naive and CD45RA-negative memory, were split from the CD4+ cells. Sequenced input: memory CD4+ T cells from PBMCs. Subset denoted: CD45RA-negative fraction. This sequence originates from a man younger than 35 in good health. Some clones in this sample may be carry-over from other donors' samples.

DNA of the CDR3: TGTGCCAGCAGCAGGGGAATGAACACTGAAGCTTTCTTT. Its translation: CASSRGMNTEAFF. This chain uses TRBV2 with TRBJ1-1, with D maybe TRBD1 (6 bases). This CDR3 contains 13 residues. Germline lookup yields CDR1 SNHLY and CDR2 FYNNEI. The germline V and J ends were trimmed by 6 bases and 0 bases, with 8 bases remaining between them.